This TCR beta chain was obtained from a study of monozygotic twins with inflammatory bowel disease. There were eight separate reactions per sample in which cDNA was made. With the 5' RACE reads reprocessed, TCRdb shows one record per CDR3 protein and no DNA. Its table lists approximately 400,000 distinct CDR3 sequences. The CDR3 runs 14 residues. The V gene's germline CDR1 is SQVTM and CDR2 ANQGSEA. This receptor was obtained from a human donor with ulcerative colitis or Crohn's disease, or a healthy co-twin of an affected twin (not recorded which). The V call is TRBV29-1, the J call TRBJ2-1; TCRdb indicates TRBD2, and absent DNA this call remains unverified. The material sequenced was blood. The CDR3 spells CSVEPSGRDNEQFF.